This entry lists 22 T cell receptor beta chains sequenced from one sample in a study of blood T cells in healthy people across ages. Alongside a J-beta primer mix, a sample-barcoded 5' primer served in a second PCR lasting roughly 7 to 11 cycles. MiXCR was run by TCRdb on the 5' RACE reads, yielding one entry per CDR3 protein. This table holds around 670,000 distinct CDR3 sequences, 25% to 30% found once. The material sequenced was blood. These receptors all come from a woman older than 75 in good health.

This clonotype turned up a few times. The rearrangement links TRBV18 to TRBJ1-2; tentative D call: TRBD1 (5 bases). CDR1 KGHSH and CDR2 LQKENI come from the germline V gene. V lost 4 bases to trimming and J lost 4 bases, with 13 bases between them. CDR3 length equals 14 residues. As DNA, the CDR3 is TGTGCCAGCTCACTCGGCAGGGACCCCTATGGCTACACCTTC. The encoded protein is CASSLGRDPYGYTF.

This clonotype occurred many times. The rearrangement joins TRBV5-1 to TRBJ2-1, with TRBD1 matching 9 bases. V lost 7 bases, J lost 9 bases, and 8 bases stayed unmatched. Germline values: CDR1 SGHRS, CDR2 YFSETQ. This CDR3 is built from 13 residues. The CDR3 sequence: CASFVQGAVEQFF. CDR3 nucleotide sequence: TGCGCCAGCTTTGTACAGGGGGCAGTTGAGCAGTTCTTC.

As regards this clonotype: A read error may be the cause here, since a much bigger clone is one base away. The chain combines TRBV18 with TRBJ2-1; 9 bases fit TRBD1. The V segment lost 1 base and the J segment 1 base; nucleotides outside the gene matches: 2. This CDR3 has 16 residues. CDR1 is KGHSH, CDR2 LQKENI, per germline. CDR3 coding DNA: TGTGCCAGCTCACCACTGACAGGGGGATCCTACAATGAGCAGTTCTTC. This encodes CASSPLTGGSYNEQFF.

The chain has TRBV20-1 and TRBJ2-1; 9 bases fit TRBD1. Germline V gives CDR1 DFQATT, CDR2 SNEGSKA (reference sequence). Trimming cost V 5 bases and J 7 bases; bases outside gene matches: 9. CDR3 length equals 14 residues. CDR3 in amino acids: CSACGTGWMNEQFF. The DNA for the CDR3 is TGCAGTGCTTGCGGGACAGGGTGGATGAATGAGCAGTTCTTC.

Only a few counts were recorded for this clonotype. V gene TRBV7-9 combines with J gene TRBJ1-3; D may be TRBD1 (5 bases). V lost 3 bases, J lost 1 base, and 10 bases lay in between. Germline V gene lookup returns CDR1 SEHNR and CDR2 FQNEAQ (reference sequence). The CDR3 runs 15 residues. This CDR3 reads CASSFRQRSGNTIYF. CDR3 nucleotides: TGTGCCAGCAGCTTCAGACAGAGATCTGGAAACACCATATATTTT.

Comments on this clonotype: A junction end diverges from the germline sequence, so it may reflect a read error. This chain links TRBV7-3 with TRBJ2-1, with TRBD1 matching over 12 bases. The CDR3 contains 16 residues. Germline V gives CDR1 SGHTA, CDR2 FQGTGA. CDR3 protein: CACSPLGTGGINEQFF. Written as DNA, the CDR3 is TGTGCCTGCAGCCCCCTTGGGACAGGGGGCATCAATGAGCAGTTCTTC.

Ten or more counts support this clonotype. The chain has TRBV4-3 and TRBJ1-2; TRBD1 matches at 8 bases. The V segment lost 4 bases and the J segment 7 bases; nucleotides outside the gene matches: 17. Germline CDR1 is LGHNA and CDR2 is YSLEER. CDR3 length: 17 amino acids. The DNA of the CDR3 is TGCGCCAGCAGCCTTCAAACCCATGGGACAGGCGGCGGTGGCTACACCTTC. Translated, it gives CASSLQTHGTGGGGYTF.

The chain combines TRBV19 with TRBJ1-5; 8 bases are shared with TRBD1. The junction had 10 bases not matched to a gene; V was cut back by 9 bases and J by 3 bases. Germline V lookup: CDR1 LNHDA, CDR2 SQIVND (reference sequence). The CDR3 runs to 15 residues. CDR3 DNA sequence: TGTGCCAGCTCACGCCAGGGGGCTAACAATCAGCCCCAGCATTTT. Encoded protein: CASSRQGANNQPQHF.

In the case of this clonotype: A much larger clone differs by one base, so this may be a read error. The J gene is TRBJ2-1, the V gene TRBV20-1, with 9 positions matching TRBD2. J lost 10 bases, V lost 3 bases, and 10 bases had no gene match. The CDR3 consists of 14 residues. The germline CDR1 and CDR2 sequences are DFQATT and SNEGSKA (reference sequence). Here the CDR3 DNA reads TGCAGTGCTAGTCTGGGCGGGGGGGTCGAGGAGCAGTTCTTC. Translating gives CSASLGGGVEEQFF.

This clonotype was counted at least ten times. V is TRBV5-1 and J is TRBJ2-1; 11 bases match TRBD2. The CDR3 totals 19 residues. Germline assignment: CDR1 SGHRS and CDR2 YFSETQ. J was trimmed by 0 bases and V by 4 bases; bases with no gene match: 12. This CDR3 reads CASSNSGGAVLSSYNEQFF. CDR3 nucleotides: TGCGCCAGCAGCAATAGCGGGGGGGCCGTCCTAAGCTCCTACAATGAGCAGTTCTTC.

About this clonotype: This may arise from a read error, as a much more abundant clone is one base away. The V gene is TRBV5-1, the J gene TRBJ2-5; unclear D gene. The CDR3 totals 13 residues. Germline V gene data show CDR1 as SGHRS and CDR2 as YFSETQ. The CDR3 DNA reads as TGCGCCGGCAGCCTAATTTTTGAAGAGACCCAGTACTTC. Its protein product is CAGSLIFEETQYF. The entire variable domain, with the rest obtained from reference TRBV5-1 and TRBJ2-5, is as follows: KAGVTQTPRYLIKTRGQQVTLSCSPISGHRSVSWYQQTPGQGLQFLFEYFSETQRNKGNFPGRFSGRQFSNSRSEMNVSTLELGDSALYLCAGSLIFEETQYFGPGTRLLVL.

This clonotype was recorded at least ten times. V and J are TRBV11-2 and TRBJ2-2; D gene ambiguous. Trimming removed 5 bases at V and 1 base at J, with 11 bases between. This CDR3 is 15 amino acids long. Germline V gene sequence: CDR1 SGHAT, CDR2 FQNNGV. The CDR3 DNA reads TGTGCCAGCAGCCCCGTTCAGCGGAACACCGGGGAGCTGTTTTTT. Its translation: CASSPVQRNTGELFF.

This clonotype was seen at least ten times. The rearrangement uses TRBV12-3 or TRBV12-4 and TRBJ1-1; D is undetermined. The V gene lost 7 bases and the J gene lost 6 bases, with 15 bases spanning the gap. This CDR3 comprises 13 residues. The CDR3 is CASTLRGVSEAFF. CDR3 DNA sequence: TGTGCCAGCACACTCCGCGGGGTCTCTGAAGCTTTCTTT.

This clonotype was seen repeatedly, ten times or more. The V call is TRBV11-1, the J call TRBJ2-1; D may correspond to TRBD1 or TRBD2 (5 bases each). Trimming took off 5 bases at V and 3 bases at J, with 17 bases between the two ends. Germline CDR1 reads SGHAT; CDR2 reads FQDESV (reference sequence). CDR3 length: 16 residues. CDR3 nucleotide sequence: TGTGCCAGCAGCCCAAGTAGAGGGGAAGACTACAATGAGCAGTTCTTC. Protein: CASSPSRGEDYNEQFF. The full variable domain, in which reference TRBV11-1 and TRBJ2-1 provide the parts outside the CDR3, is EAEVAQSPRYKITEKSQAVAFWCDPISGHATLYWYRQILGQGPELLVQFQDESVVDDSQLPKDRFSAERLKGVDSTLKIQPAELGDSAMYLCASSPSRGEDYNEQFFGPGTRLTVL.

This rearrangement joins TRBV12-3 or TRBV12-4 to TRBJ1-1; 8 positions match TRBD1. This CDR3 spans 14 amino acids. Trimming cost V 11 bases and J 7 bases; bases outside gene matches: 15. The CDR3 nucleotides read TGTGCCGGCACCCGGACAGGGAAAGAGAATGAAGCTTTCTTT. Residues: CAGTRTGKENEAFF.

The V gene is TRBV6-2 or TRBV6-3, the J gene TRBJ2-1, with 7 bases that match TRBD2. The germline CDR1 and CDR2 sequences are MNHEY and SVGEGT. There are 15 residues in the CDR3. J lost 5 bases, V lost 6 bases, and 10 bases had no gene match. CDR3 loop: CASRTPLAENNEQFF. CDR3 nucleotide sequence: TGTGCCAGCAGAACCCCCCTAGCGGAGAACAATGAGCAGTTCTTC.

This clonotype was picked up many times. The chain links TRBV9 to TRBJ1-1, with D unresolved. The CDR3 length is 14 residues. Germline assignment: CDR1 SGDLS and CDR2 YYNGEE. Trimming cost V 0 bases and J 6 bases, with 12 bases left between them. The CDR3 DNA sequence: TGTGCCAGCAGCGTAGGGTTCGGGGATGCTGAAGCTTTCTTT. Protein sequence: CASSVGFGDAEAFF.

This clonotype was found a few times. The chain is built from TRBV10-3 and TRBJ1-4; D may be TRBD1 (5 bases). V was shortened by 10 bases and J by 4 bases, with 16 bases between the two germline ends. Germline CDR1 ENHRY, CDR2 SYGVKD. The CDR3 extends over 14 amino acids. CDR3 in amino acids: CASKEGRDNEKLFF. The DNA of the CDR3 is TGTGCCAGCAAGGAGGGCAGGGATAATGAAAAACTGTTTTTT.

About this clonotype: The junction and the germline gene differ at one end; a read error may be behind it. The chain carries TRBV5-1 and TRBJ1-2, with TRBD1 as a possible D gene (5 bases). The CDR3 runs 12 residues. Germline V gene data show CDR1 as SGHRS and CDR2 as YFSETQ. CDR3 sequence (DNA): TGCGCCAACAGCTCCACGGGGCCTGGCTACACCTTC. Translated, it gives CANSSTGPGYTF.

CDR3 nucleotide sequence: TGCGCCAGCAGCTTTGGTGGGACAGGGACCTACAATGAGCAGTTCTTC. Amino acids: CASSFGGTGTYNEQFF. The rearrangement links TRBV5-1 to TRBJ2-1; 9 positions match TRBD1. The CDR3 consists of 16 residues. V gave up 2 bases and J gave up 2 bases; unmatched junction bases: 5. Germline V gene lookup returns CDR1 SGHRS and CDR2 YFSETQ. Based on the CDR3 plus reference TRBV5-1 and TRBJ2-1, the full variable domain is KAGVTQTPRYLIKTRGQQVTLSCSPISGHRSVSWYQQTPGQGLQFLFEYFSETQRNKGNFPGRFSGRQFSNSRSEMNVSTLELGDSALYLCASSFGGTGTYNEQFFGPGTRLTVL.

Notes on this clonotype: Being one base from a much bigger clone, this may be a read error. The V call is TRBV29-1, the J call TRBJ2-3, with 7 bases identical to TRBD2. In germline, CDR1 is SQVTM, CDR2 ANQGSEA. The CDR3 loop spans 14 amino acids. CDR3 in amino acids: CNVEGRDNSDTQYF. CDR3 in DNA: TGCAACGTTGAGGGGAGGGATAATTCAGATACGCAGTATTTT.

This clonotype was counted only a few times. The germline gene is not matched at one end of the junction; a read error may be the cause. CDR3 in DNA: TGTGCCACCCAGGGGCAGGGCAAGACCGAGGAGCTGTTTTTT. Its protein is CATQGQGKTEELFF. The chain joins TRBV6-2 or TRBV6-3 to TRBJ2-2; TRBD1 might be the D (6 bases). The CDR3 is made up of 14 amino acids. The germline CDR1 and CDR2 sequences are MNHEY and SVGEGT.